These 32 T cell receptor beta chains came from one sample sequenced in a study of blood T cells in healthy people across ages. The use of a sample-barcoded 5' primer and a J-beta primer mix characterized a second PCR of roughly 6 to 12 cycles. From the 5' RACE reads, TCRdb called clonotypes with MiXCR, one entry per CDR3 protein. The table shows 1 million to 1.2 million distinct CDR3 sequences, with around two fifths occurring only once. The sequencing sample was made of blood. The source is a man aged 18 to 29 in good health.

In this sample, this clonotype turned up a few times. The chain couples TRBV7-2 to TRBJ2-7; D uncertain. CDR1 and CDR2 (germline): SGHTA, FQGNSA. V was cut by 7 bases and J by 7 bases, with 14 bases left in between. CDR3 length: 12 residues. The CDR3 DNA is TGTGCCAGCACCAGCCCCCCTTCAGAGCAGTACTTC. This sequence encodes CASTSPPSEQYF.

This clonotype has more than one count but fewer than ten. The V call is TRBV20-1, the J call TRBJ2-1; 7 bases match TRBD2. The V gene end was trimmed by 5 bases and the J gene end by 4 bases; junction bases not matched to a gene: 5. Germline-derived CDR1 and CDR2 are DFQATT and SNEGSKA (reference sequence). The CDR3 sequence is 13 residues long. CDR3 in DNA: TGCAGTGCTCCGGCGGGGGATTACAATGAGCAGTTCTTC. As protein: CSAPAGDYNEQFF.

The genes are TRBV29-1 and TRBJ2-2, with 8 bases identical to TRBD2. Germline loops: CDR1 SQVTM, CDR2 ANQGSEA. This CDR3 contains 17 residues. Trimming removed 0 bases from V and 7 bases from J; junction bases left unmatched: 13. The CDR3, as DNA: TGCAGCGTTGAAGATGTTAGTGGTAGCGGGGTATTCGGGGAGCTGTTTTTT. It specifies CSVEDVSGSGVFGELFF.

This clonotype was detected only a few times. This sequence joins TRBV12-3 or TRBV12-4 and TRBJ2-6; D might be TRBD2 (6 bases). This CDR3 contains 18 residues. Trimming pared 5 bases from V and 1 base from J, leaving 18 bases between. This chain's CDR3 is CASSPAGAGSSGANVLTF. In DNA, the CDR3 is TGTGCCAGCAGTCCCGCCGGAGCGGGTTCATCTGGGGCCAACGTCCTGACTTTC.

This clonotype was picked up many times. The rearrangement joins TRBV7-7 to TRBJ2-1; the D call may be TRBD1 or TRBD2 (6 bases each). Trimming shortened V by 2 bases and J by 8 bases, and 10 bases separated the two germline ends. Per the germline V gene, CDR1 is SSHAT and CDR2 is FNYEAQ (reference sequence). The CDR3 covers 13 residues. CDR3 sequence reads: CASSLWGADEQFF. The DNA of the CDR3 is TGTGCCAGCAGCTTATGGGGGGCAGATGAGCAGTTCTTC.

In its sample, this clonotype was seen once. This chain joins TRBV12-3 or TRBV12-4 and TRBJ2-5; possible D gene TRBD1, 5 bases. V was shortened by 4 bases and J by 11 bases, with 23 bases between the two germline ends. This CDR3 contains 15 residues. DNA for the CDR3: TGTGCCAGCAGTTCGAGACAGCGCTCCTACAATGAGCAGTACTTC. Protein: CASSSRQRSYNEQYF.

The rearrangement uses TRBV27 and TRBJ1-6, with D maybe TRBD1 (6 bases). V was trimmed by 6 bases and J by 3 bases, leaving 18 bases between them. The CDR3 consists of 17 residues. In germline, CDR1 is MNHEY, CDR2 SMNVEV (reference sequence). CDR3 DNA: TGTGCCAGCAGCCCATCGTGGGCAGGGGACTATAATTCACCCCTCCACTTT. The encoded protein is CASSPSWAGDYNSPLHF.

This clonotype occurred many times. The CDR3 nucleotides read TGTGCCATCAGTGGGGGACAGGACTTTGAAGCTTTCTTT. Translation: CAISGGQDFEAFF. The chain is built from TRBV10-3 and TRBJ1-1, with 8 positions matching TRBD1. Germline CDR1 reads ENHRY; CDR2 reads SYGVKD. The CDR3 length is 13 residues. The trim removed 4 bases at V and 7 bases at J, leaving 5 bases unmatched.

This clonotype has a handful of counts. The rearrangement links TRBV20-1 to TRBJ2-1; the match to TRBD2 covers 10 bases. CDR3 length: 15 amino acids. Germline CDR1 DFQATT, CDR2 SNEGSKA (reference sequence). The trim removed 7 bases at V and 5 bases at J, leaving 11 bases unmatched. The CDR3 DNA follows: TGCAGTGAACTTATAGGGACTAGCGTTGACAATGAGCAGTTCTTC. Encoded protein: CSELIGTSVDNEQFF.

This sequence joins TRBV11-1 and TRBJ1-2; D call uncertain. Between the trimmed V and J ends, which lost 0 bases and 6 bases, there was a span of 8 bases. This CDR3 is 13 amino acids long. Germline V gene lookup returns CDR1 SGHAT and CDR2 FQDESV (reference sequence). CDR3 bases: TGTGCCAGCAGCTTAGCCTTCTCCGATGGCTACACCTTC. It is translated as CASSLAFSDGYTF. Drawing the rest from reference TRBV11-1 and TRBJ1-2, the complete variable domain is EAEVAQSPRYKITEKSQAVAFWCDPISGHATLYWYRQILGQGPELLVQFQDESVVDDSQLPKDRFSAERLKGVDSTLKIQPAELGDSAMYLCASSLAFSDGYTFGSGTRLTVV.

In this sample, this clonotype turned up once. The gene calls are TRBV12-3 or TRBV12-4 and TRBJ1-1; perhaps TRBD1 as D (5 bases). The CDR3 extends over 15 amino acids. Trimming pared 5 bases from V and 5 bases from J, leaving 18 bases between. The CDR3 loop is CASSGTGRGWTEAFF. DNA of the CDR3: TGTGCCAGCAGTGGGACTGGACGGGGCTGGACTGAAGCTTTCTTT.

The chain recombines TRBV11-2 with TRBJ1-3, with D possibly being TRBD1 (5 bases). Germline assignment: CDR1 SGHAT and CDR2 FQNNGV. The CDR3 length is 14 residues. The germline V and J ends were trimmed by 1 base and 9 bases, with 13 bases remaining between them. The CDR3 sequence: CASSLARGAGTIYF. The CDR3 DNA is TGTGCCAGCAGCTTAGCGAGGGGCGCGGGCACCATATATTTT.

The CDR3 loop is CASSKGQEKLFF. The CDR3 nucleotides are TGTGCCAGCAGCAAGGGACAAGAAAAACTGTTTTTT. V gene TRBV7-9 combines with J gene TRBJ1-4, with D perhaps TRBD1 (6 bases). Between the trimmed V and J ends, which lost 5 bases and 8 bases, there was a span of 9 bases. Per germline, CDR1 SEHNR and CDR2 FQNEAQ (reference sequence). The CDR3 loop spans 12 amino acids.

The table lists this clonotype with a few counts. This sequence joins TRBV4-1 and TRBJ2-3; 7 nucleotides align to TRBD1. The CDR3 spans 17 residues. V lost 4 bases to trimming and J lost 4 bases; unmatched junction nucleotides: 14. In germline, CDR1 is MGHRA, CDR2 YSYEKL. CDR3 nucleotide sequence: TGCGCCAGCAGCCCCCCCAATCAGGGGGTAGGGGCAGATACGCAGTATTTT. This gives the protein CASSPPNQGVGADTQYF.

For this clonotype: A much more abundant neighbour one base away suggests this may be a read error. This chain joins TRBV7-9 and TRBJ1-2; D is unclear. The CDR3 loop spans 12 amino acids. CDR1 SEHNR and CDR2 FQNEAQ come from the germline V gene (reference sequence). V shed 1 base and J shed 3 bases, with 3 bases lying between them. The CDR3 region is CASSLEYYGYTF. CDR3 coding DNA: TGTGCCAGCAGCTTAGAATACTATGGCTACACCTTC.

The gene calls are TRBV20-1 and TRBJ1-1, with D perhaps TRBD1 (6 bases). The CDR3 totals 15 residues. The V gene lost 0 bases and the J gene lost 1 base, with 12 bases spanning the gap. CDR1 DFQATT and CDR2 SNEGSKA come from the germline V gene (reference sequence). In nucleotides, the CDR3 is TGCAGTGCTAGAGACGGGCGGGGGCCGAACACTGAAGCTTTCTTT. This translates into CSARDGRGPNTEAFF.

The table lists this clonotype with a few counts. The rearrangement uses TRBV20-1 and TRBJ1-5, with no clear D. This CDR3 is built from 15 residues. Trimming cost V 1 base and J 1 base, with 11 bases left between them. Looked up from germline, CDR1 is DFQATT and CDR2 is SNEGSKA (reference sequence). The CDR3 is CSARVAAVSNQPQHF. In DNA form, the CDR3 reads TGCAGTGCTAGAGTGGCGGCGGTCAGCAATCAGCCCCAGCATTTT.

The chain employs TRBV5-5 and TRBJ1-6; no firm D call. Looked up from germline, CDR1 is SGHKS and CDR2 is YYEKEE (reference sequence). Trimming pared 1 base from V and 0 bases from J, leaving 14 bases between. This CDR3 is 18 amino acids long. Written as DNA, the CDR3 is TGTGCCAGCAGCTTGATTGGGCACATAAGCTCCTATAATTCACCCCTCCACTTT. Protein: CASSLIGHISSYNSPLHF.

In this sample, this clonotype turned up a few times. The chain uses TRBV6-4 and TRBJ2-3; 9 positions match TRBD2. The CDR3 runs 18 residues. Germline trimming cut 6 bases from V and 1 base from J; bases unmatched to any gene: 14. Germline CDR1 and CDR2: MRHNA and SNTAGT. The CDR3 nucleotides read TGTGCCAGCAGCGAACTAGCGGGTTATGGAGGGCGCACAGATACGCAGTATTTT. It yields the protein CASSELAGYGGRTDTQYF.

Only a few counts were recorded for this clonotype. V gene TRBV20-1 combines with J gene TRBJ2-5; TRBD2 matches at 8 bases. Germline lookup yields CDR1 DFQATT and CDR2 SNEGSKA (reference sequence). This CDR3 has 14 amino acids. The ends lost 5 bases at V and 0 bases at J; junction bases unmatched: 5. The DNA for the CDR3 is TGCAGTGCTCCCGTAGCGGGGAACCAAGAGACCCAGTACTTC. It codes for CSAPVAGNQETQYF.

This clonotype was seen more than once but under ten times. This chain uses TRBV6-5 with TRBJ1-5, with 7 bases identical to TRBD1. Trimming took 5 bases from V and 5 from J; bases not matched to a gene: 9. This CDR3 contains 15 residues. Germline V gene sequence: CDR1 MNHEY, CDR2 SVGAGI. The CDR3 coding sequence is TGTGCCAGCAGTCTAACAGGGGCCGACGATCAGCCCCAGCATTTT. It encodes CASSLTGADDQPQHF.

In its sample, this clonotype was seen once. This may be a read error, as it is one base from a much larger clone. The rearrangement joins TRBV13 to TRBJ1-2; TRBD1 might be the D (5 bases). The CDR3 contains 15 residues. Looked up from germline, CDR1 is PRHDT and CDR2 is FYEKMQ (reference sequence). Trimming cost V 6 bases and J 4 bases, with 18 bases left between them. CDR3: CASSPGRGDVYGYTF. CDR3 DNA: TGTGCCAGCAGTCCTGGACGGGGGGATGTCTATGGCTACACCTTC.

This clonotype was observed a handful of times. This chain joins TRBV9 and TRBJ2-3; 10 nucleotides agree with TRBD1. The CDR3 sequence is 18 residues long. The trim removed 2 bases at V and 1 base at J, leaving 10 bases unmatched. CDR1 is SGDLS, CDR2 YYNGEE, per germline. CDR3: CASSVRTSGTGGTDTQYF. Written as DNA, the CDR3 is TGTGCCAGCAGCGTCCGTACCTCCGGGACAGGGGGCACAGATACGCAGTATTTT.

Comments on this clonotype: One junction end does not reproduce the germline sequence, and a read error may be involved. The chain recombines TRBV20-1 with TRBJ2-1; no firm D call. Germline V gene lookup returns CDR1 DFQATT and CDR2 SNEGSKA (reference sequence). The CDR3 runs to 11 residues. The CDR3 loop is CSVQEGNGQFF. The DNA of the CDR3 is TGCAGTGTTCAAGAAGGGAATGGGCAGTTCTTC.

This clonotype was recorded a few times. The rearrangement joins TRBV27 to TRBJ2-1; 8 bases match TRBD2. This CDR3 has 15 amino acids. Trimming removed 6 bases from V and 2 bases from J; junction bases left unmatched: 6. Germline V gene sequence: CDR1 MNHEY, CDR2 SMNVEV (reference sequence). In DNA, the CDR3 is TGTGCCAGCAGGCCCGCCGGGGGGGCCTACAATGAGCAGTTCTTC. Its protein is CASRPAGGAYNEQFF.

This clonotype was seen a handful of times. The V and J genes are TRBV20-1 and TRBJ2-1; D remains ambiguous. With 1 base removed from V and 5 bases from J, the gap between germline ends came to 12 bases. Per the germline V gene, CDR1 is DFQATT and CDR2 is SNEGSKA (reference sequence). The CDR3 runs 14 residues. This chain's CDR3 is CSARVPGDNNEQFF. The CDR3 bases are TGCAGTGCTAGAGTTCCTGGGGATAACAATGAGCAGTTCTTC.

This clonotype was observed a handful of times. The CDR3 region has the DNA TGTGCCAGCAGCGGGGAAAACGCTTTAAAACGCAGGGGCGGCTACACCTTC. It yields the protein CASSGENALKRRGGYTF. This chain uses TRBV9 with TRBJ1-2; possibly TRBD1 for D (6 bases). The V end was cut by 3 bases, the J end by 8 bases, with 26 bases between. This CDR3 is 17 amino acids long. Looked up from germline, CDR1 is SGDLS and CDR2 is YYNGEE.

The chain employs TRBV7-2 and TRBJ2-5, with D maybe TRBD2 (5 bases). The J call may be wrong; the DNA end is better matched by TRBJ2-7. Germline CDR1 is SGHTA and CDR2 is FQGNSA. The CDR3 has 16 residues. The CDR3 bases are TGTGCCAGCAGCTTAGCGCGGGCAGGAGAAAAAGACGAGCAGTACTTC. Protein sequence: CASSLARAGEKDEQYF.

The chain employs TRBV12-3 or TRBV12-4 and TRBJ1-5; D unresolved. The length of the CDR3 is 12 residues. Deletions cut 6 bases from V and 11 bases from J, with 14 bases between. The CDR3 sequence: CASRAGLMAQHF. In DNA form, the CDR3 reads TGTGCCAGCAGGGCCGGGCTAATGGCCCAGCATTTT.

The chain carries TRBV2 and TRBJ2-5; D could derive from TRBD1 or TRBD2 (5 bases each). The length of the CDR3 is 14 residues. The germline V gene encodes CDR1 SNHLY and CDR2 FYNNEI. V was cut by 3 bases and J by 2 bases, with 10 bases left in between. As DNA, the CDR3 is TGTGCCAGCAGTGAGCTGGGACGACAAGAGACCCAGTACTTC. Amino acids: CASSELGRQETQYF.

The chain links TRBV6-5 to TRBJ2-3; 7 bases are a match to TRBD1. This CDR3 is 15 amino acids long. J was trimmed by 1 base and V by 5 bases; bases with no gene match: 6. Germline V CDR1 and CDR2: MNHEY, SVGAGI. The CDR3 here is CASSTGVFGTDTQYF. CDR3 nucleotides: TGTGCCAGCAGTACAGGGGTATTTGGCACAGATACGCAGTATTTT.

V usage is TRBV12-3 or TRBV12-4 and J usage is TRBJ2-1; D gene ambiguous. This CDR3 comprises 15 residues. Trimming removed 10 bases from V and 0 bases from J, with 16 bases in between. The CDR3, as DNA: TGTGCCACCAAACGAACACCAGACTCCTACAATGAGCAGTTCTTC. Its translation: CATKRTPDSYNEQFF.